These 20 T cell receptor beta chains came from one sample sequenced in a study of CD8+CD57+ T cells in acquired aplastic anemia. The patients chosen for sequencing had shown expansion of CD8+CD57+ cells (detected by flow cytometry). Profiles of TCR beta VDJ and CDR3 were generated from a genomic DNA template. Each CDR3 protein gets one entry after TCRdb re-called the reads with MiXCR. The repertoire holds around 430,000 distinct CDR3 sequences, about a third seen once, with 0.7% to 1% in the top ten. The sample consisted of sorted CD4+, CD8+, or CD8+CD57+ T cells (not recorded which) from PBMCs. The receptors come from a human donor with aplastic anemia.

This clonotype was counted many times. V gene TRBV10-3 combines with J gene TRBJ2-2, with D possibly TRBD2 on 6 matching bases. This CDR3 is 16 amino acids long. Trimming left V 0 bases short and J 3 bases short, with 11 bases between. Per the germline V gene, CDR1 is ENHRY and CDR2 is SYGVKD. CDR3 region: CAISESRTIYTGELFF. DNA for the CDR3: TGTGCCATCAGTGAGTCCCGGACTATTTACACCGGGGAGCTGTTTTTT.

The chain recombines TRBV6-5 with TRBJ2-7; tentative D call: TRBD2 (6 bases). V lost 4 bases and J lost 5, with 12 bases in between. CDR1 is MNHEY and CDR2 is SVGAGI in the germline V gene. The CDR3 covers 13 residues. The CDR3 region is CASSSLAVHEQYF. Here the CDR3 DNA reads TGTGCCAGCAGTTCACTAGCTGTCCACGAGCAGTACTTC.

This clonotype was counted once. A much more abundant neighbour one base away suggests this may be a read error. This chain links TRBV19 with TRBJ2-5; 7 bases are a match to TRBD2. The CDR3 consists of 13 residues. Germline V lookup: CDR1 LNHDA, CDR2 SQIVND (reference sequence). CDR3: CAGSMGGWETQYF. Here the CDR3 DNA reads TGTGCCGGTAGTATGGGAGGGTGGGAGACCCAGTACTTC.

This clonotype came up a few times. This chain joins TRBV7-6 and TRBJ2-7; D is ambiguous. V was trimmed by 5 bases and J by 1 base, leaving 12 bases between them. CDR1 is SGHVS, CDR2 FNYEAQ, per germline. This CDR3 region has 14 residues. The CDR3 protein is CASSPSSLSYEQYF. DNA for the CDR3: TGTGCCAGCAGCCCCTCCTCACTATCCTACGAGCAGTACTTC.

This clonotype was observed at least ten times. CDR3 amino acids: CASHPGTDIYGYTF. As DNA, the CDR3 is TGTGCCAGCCATCCCGGGACAGACATCTATGGCTACACCTTC. This rearrangement joins TRBV2 to TRBJ1-2, with TRBD1 identical over 7 bases. From germline, CDR1 is SNHLY and CDR2 FYNNEI. CDR3 length equals 14 residues. V shed 8 bases and J 4 bases; nucleotides not matched to a gene: 10.

This clonotype was picked up many times. DNA for the CDR3: TGTGCCAGTAGTAACAACGCTTTACCGAACACTGAAGCTTTCTTT. It codes for CASSNNALPNTEAFF. V is TRBV19 and J is TRBJ1-1; no reliable D call. Germline CDR1 LNHDA, CDR2 SQIVND (reference sequence). The V end lost 4 bases, the J end lost 1 base, and 13 bases lay between the germline ends. The CDR3 extends over 15 amino acids. Full variable domain (rest looked up from reference TRBV19 and TRBJ1-1): DGGITQSPKYLFRKEGQNVTLSCEQNLNHDAMYWYRQDPGQGLRLIYYSQIVNDFQKGDIAEGYSVSREKKESFPLTVTSAQKNPTAFYLCASSNNALPNTEAFFGQGTRLTVV.

Note on this clonotype: A much larger clone lies one base from this, so it may be a read error. The chain joins TRBV29-1 to TRBJ2-2; D is possibly TRBD2 (5 bases). Germline values: CDR1 SQVTM, CDR2 ANQGSEA. The CDR3 contains 15 residues. Deletions cut 4 bases from V and 0 bases from J, with 12 bases between. CDR3 in DNA: TGCAGCGTTGGAGAAGGAGGTACGAACACCGGGGAGCTGTTTTTT. It is translated as CSVGEGGTNTGELFF.

This clonotype was detected ten times or more. The chain recombines TRBV19 with TRBJ1-1; 7 nucleotides align to TRBD1. The CDR3 spans 13 residues. The germline gives CDR1 LNHDA, CDR2 SQIVND (reference sequence). After removal of 7 bases from V and 1 base from J, the junction contained 3 bases not matched to a gene. The CDR3 DNA reads as TGTGCCAGTAACGACAGGGCGAACACTGAAGCTTTCTTT. Protein: CASNDRANTEAFF. Full variable domain (rest looked up from reference TRBV19 and TRBJ1-1): DGGITQSPKYLFRKEGQNVTLSCEQNLNHDAMYWYRQDPGQGLRLIYYSQIVNDFQKGDIAEGYSVSREKKESFPLTVTSAQKNPTAFYLCASNDRANTEAFFGQGTRLTVV.

This clonotype was counted ten times or more. The V and J genes are TRBV19 and TRBJ1-5, with a weak D call TRBD1 (5 bases). Looked up from germline, CDR1 is LNHDA and CDR2 is SQIVND (reference sequence). The CDR3 runs to 15 residues. V lost 3 bases, J lost 0 bases, and 9 bases lay in between. CDR3 coding DNA: TGTGCCAGTAGTATTGAGGGGATTAGCAATCAGCCCCAGCATTTT. Amino acids: CASSIEGISNQPQHF. Variable domain in full (rest from reference TRBV19 and TRBJ1-5): DGGITQSPKYLFRKEGQNVTLSCEQNLNHDAMYWYRQDPGQGLRLIYYSQIVNDFQKGDIAEGYSVSREKKESFPLTVTSAQKNPTAFYLCASSIEGISNQPQHFGDGTRLSIL.

CDR3 loop: CSASSGFSYEQYF. The CDR3 bases are TGCAGTGCTAGCTCAGGGTTCTCCTACGAGCAGTACTTC. The V call is TRBV20-1, the J call TRBJ2-7, with D possibly being TRBD1 (5 bases). Germline lookup yields CDR1 DFQATT and CDR2 SNEGSKA (reference sequence). The CDR3 consists of 13 residues. V was cut by 3 bases and J by 0 bases, with 9 bases left in between.

V usage is TRBV19 and J usage is TRBJ2-7; D unclear. Germline loops: CDR1 LNHDA, CDR2 SQIVND (reference sequence). The CDR3 contains 16 residues. With 4 bases removed from V and 6 bases from J, the gap between germline ends came to 22 bases. CDR3 bases: TGTGCCAGTAGTACCCTTCGAATGGCCTTCCCTCCCGAGCAGTACTTC. Its translation is CASSTLRMAFPPEQYF.

This clonotype occurred many times. V usage is TRBV11-1 and J usage is TRBJ2-1; D may be TRBD1 (5 bases). Per germline, CDR1 SGHAT and CDR2 FQDESV (reference sequence). The CDR3 is made up of 15 amino acids. The V and J ends lost 5 bases and 6 bases respectively, with 17 bases between them. CDR3 DNA: TGTGCCAGCAGCCCCCCAAGCCGGCAGGGCAATGAGCAGTTCTTC. Residues: CASSPPSRQGNEQFF.

The V gene is TRBV30, the J gene TRBJ1-5, with 7 bases that match TRBD1. This CDR3 contains 16 residues. J lost 0 bases, V lost 0 bases, and 5 bases had no gene match. CDR1 is GTSNPN and CDR2 is SVGIG in the germline V gene (reference sequence). The CDR3 sequence: CAWSVPWDSSNQPQHF. CDR3 nucleotide sequence: TGTGCCTGGAGTGTACCCTGGGACAGTAGCAATCAGCCCCAGCATTTT.

This clonotype was seen repeatedly, ten times or more. The chain employs TRBV7-2 and TRBJ1-1; maybe TRBD1 (5 bases). Trimming stripped 2 bases from V and 3 bases from J, with 10 bases between. The CDR3 has 14 amino acids. Germline-derived CDR1 and CDR2 are SGHTA and FQGNSA. The CDR3 sequence: CASSLSRGDTEAFF. The CDR3, as DNA: TGTGCCAGCAGCTTATCTCGGGGCGACACTGAAGCTTTCTTT.

Of note for this clonotype: A read error may explain this, as a much larger clone is one base away. The CDR3 does not end in the conserved phenylalanine or tryptophan, so this is likely a read error. The chain links TRBV2 to TRBJ2-1; unclear D gene. This CDR3 region has 15 residues. Germline CDR1 is SNHLY and CDR2 is FYNNEI. Trimming cost V 6 bases and J 0 bases, with 12 bases left between them. CDR3 DNA: TGTGCCAGCAGCCGCGCAGCTGCCTCCTACAATGAGCAGTTCCTC. It specifies CASSRAAASYNEQFL.

The table lists this clonotype with a few counts. This chain links TRBV11-2 with TRBJ2-2; D is unclear. From germline, CDR1 is SGHAT and CDR2 FQNNGV. The V end was cut by 1 base, the J end by 1 base, with 10 bases between. This CDR3 contains 16 residues. The CDR3 DNA sequence: TGTGCCAGCAGCTTAGTCTTTCGCAGGAACACCGGGGAGCTGTTTTTT. Amino acid sequence: CASSLVFRRNTGELFF.

The chain links TRBV9 to TRBJ2-7; 8 bases are a match to TRBD2. This CDR3 contains 13 residues. CDR1 is SGDLS, CDR2 YYNGEE, per germline. Trimming took 1 base from V and 6 from J; bases not matched to a gene: 3. CDR3 sequence reads: CASSVTGGAEQYF. The CDR3, as DNA: TGTGCCAGCAGCGTAACCGGGGGGGCCGAGCAGTACTTC. The full variable domain, its missing parts supplied by reference TRBV9 and TRBJ2-7, is DSGVTQTPKHLITATGQRVTLRCSPRSGDLSVYWYQQSLDQGLQFLIQYYNGEERAKGNILERFSAQQFPDLHSELNLSSLELGDSALYFCASSVTGGAEQYFGPGTRLTVT.

The chain joins TRBV5-4 to TRBJ2-7, with D perhaps matching TRBD1 (6 bases). This CDR3 has 14 amino acids. Germline assignment: CDR1 SGHNT and CDR2 YYREEE (reference sequence). V was pared by 0 bases and J by 4 bases, with 11 bases between. In nucleotides, the CDR3 is TGTGCCAGCAGCTTGGCCGACAGGCCATACGAGCAGTACTTC. Its protein product is CASSLADRPYEQYF.

This clonotype was observed at least ten times. V usage is TRBV7-8 and J usage is TRBJ1-3; D remains ambiguous. The CDR3 is 16 residues long. The V and J ends lost 4 bases and 4 bases respectively, with 17 bases between them. The germline V gene encodes CDR1 SGHVS and CDR2 FQNEAQ. The CDR3 loop reads CASSSWASSPGNTIYF. As DNA, the CDR3 is TGTGCCAGCAGCTCATGGGCCTCCTCCCCAGGAAACACCATATATTTT.

Remarks on this clonotype: It may be a read error: a sequence one base away is much more abundant. The CDR3 does not end in the conserved phenylalanine or tryptophan, so this is likely a read error. The rearrangement links TRBV4-2 to TRBJ1-2, with 12 bases matching TRBD1. The CDR3 spans 16 residues. V was pared by 4 bases and J by 8 bases, with 11 bases of the junction left unmatched. CDR1 and CDR2 from the germline V gene are LGHNA and YNFKEQ. In DNA, the CDR3 is TGTGCCAGCAGCCCAAGCCGGGACAGGGGGCGAGGAGGCTACACCCTC. This gives the protein CASSPSRDRGRGGYTL.